These 28 T cell receptor beta chains share one sample of origin, sequenced in a study of T cells in tuberculosis. Sequencing was performed with immunoSEQ multiplex PCR; in TCRdb, only in-frame clones are kept and a portion is missing. The sample holds roughly 24,000 clones, 97% seen once. The specimen sequenced was PBMCs. These receptor sequences come from a donor aged 10-29 years with latent tuberculosis or without tuberculosis infection.

The V and J genes are TRBV7-8 and TRBJ2-1; D might be TRBD2 (6 bases). V lost 0 bases and J 1 base, leaving 19 bases between the germline ends. The CDR3 spans 19 residues. The germline V gene has CDR1 SGHVS and CDR2 FQNEAQ. The CDR3 reads CASSLALGVGRGSYNEQFF. The CDR3 coding sequence is TGTGCCAGCAGCTTAGCACTAGGGGTCGGGCGGGGATCCTACAATGAGCAGTTCTTC.

The chain uses TRBV30 and TRBJ1-1; a weak D match, TRBD1 (5 bases). CDR3 length equals 15 residues. Germline V gene lookup returns CDR1 GTSNPN and CDR2 SVGIG (reference sequence). V lost 4 bases, J lost 11 bases, and 26 bases lay in between. The CDR3 DNA reads as TGTGCCTGGACCGAGAGTATGGGGCTTAATGTCGAGGCTTTCTTT. It yields the protein CAWTESMGLNVEAFF.

This sequence joins TRBV5-1 and TRBJ1-3; no firm D call. Per the germline V gene, CDR1 is SGHRS and CDR2 is YFSETQ. The CDR3 runs 16 residues. V was shortened by 3 bases and J by 0 bases, with 13 bases between the two germline ends. CDR3 sequence (DNA): TGCGCCAGCAGCTCCGCATCAGGCGTCTCTGGAAACACCATATATTTT. Residues: CASSSASGVSGNTIYF. Full variable domain (remainder filled in from reference TRBV5-1 and TRBJ1-3): KAGVTQTPRYLIKTRGQQVTLSCSPISGHRSVSWYQQTPGQGLQFLFEYFSETQRNKGNFPGRFSGRQFSNSRSEMNVSTLELGDSALYLCASSSASGVSGNTIYFGEGSWLTVV.

This chain joins TRBV7-2 and TRBJ2-7; TRBD1 agrees at 8 bases. J lost 3 bases, V lost 5 bases, and 3 bases had no gene match. Germline assignment: CDR1 SGHTA and CDR2 FQGNSA. The length of the CDR3 is 13 residues. In nucleotides, the CDR3 is TGTGCCAGCAGCACCGGACAGGGCTACGAGCAGTACTTC. Its translation is CASSTGQGYEQYF.

The V gene is TRBV14, the J gene TRBJ1-2; the match to TRBD1 covers 8 bases. This CDR3 comprises 13 residues. CDR1 is SGHDN and CDR2 is FVKESK in the germline V gene. The J segment lost 8 bases and the V segment lost 5 bases, leaving 7 bases of the junction unmatched. The CDR3 DNA is TGTGCCAGCAGCGACGGGACAGGCCTAGGCTACACCTTC. This gives the protein CASSDGTGLGYTF.

The chain employs TRBV18 and TRBJ1-1; D is perhaps TRBD1 (5 bases). Germline values: CDR1 KGHSH, CDR2 LQKENI. This CDR3 is built from 15 residues. Trimming cost V 3 bases and J 1 base, with 12 bases left between them. Written as DNA, the CDR3 is TGTGCCAGCTCACCGGGCGGGGGAAGGAACACTGAAGCTTTCTTT. Residues: CASSPGGGRNTEAFF.

The chain joins TRBV6-6 to TRBJ1-1; D uncertain. The germline V gene encodes CDR1 MNHNY and CDR2 SVGAGI (reference sequence). There are 13 residues in the CDR3. The V and J ends lost 2 bases and 1 base respectively, with 5 bases between them. The CDR3 spells CASSYPENTEAFF. The CDR3 region has the DNA TGTGCCAGCAGTTACCCAGAGAACACTGAAGCTTTCTTT.

The V call is TRBV7-2, the J call TRBJ2-3; no definite D call. The V end lost 0 bases, the J end lost 4 bases, and 17 bases lay between the germline ends. Germline CDR1 and CDR2: SGHTA and FQGNSA. The CDR3 spans 17 residues. CDR3 amino acids: CASSLAPPLLMADTQYF. The CDR3 DNA reads TGTGCCAGCAGCTTAGCCCCCCCGCTCCTAATGGCAGATACGCAGTATTTT.

The CDR3 DNA reads as TGTGCCACCGGGACAGGGAGGACGAACACTGAAGCTTTCTTT. Amino acids: CATGTGRTNTEAFF. The genes are TRBV12-5 and TRBJ1-1; 9 nucleotides align to TRBD1. Germline V CDR1 and CDR2: LGHNT, FRNRAP. The CDR3 has 14 residues.

The rearrangement links TRBV7-3 to TRBJ2-3; 8 nucleotides agree with TRBD2. With V trimmed by 4 bases and J by 5 bases, 11 bases remained unmatched. CDR1 is SGHTA and CDR2 is FQGTGA in the germline V gene. CDR3 length: 16 residues. CDR3 coding DNA: TGTGCCAGCAGCTCCATAGCGGGGTACGGGCTAGATACGCAGTATTTT. It specifies CASSSIAGYGLDTQYF.

V is TRBV2 and J is TRBJ1-2; TRBD1 matches 9 bases. In germline, CDR1 is SNHLY, CDR2 FYNNEI. The J segment lost 4 bases and the V segment lost 3 bases, leaving 3 bases of the junction unmatched. The CDR3 is made up of 14 amino acids. CDR3 loop: CASSETGGGYGYTF. The DNA for the CDR3 is TGTGCCAGCAGTGAGACAGGGGGAGGCTATGGCTACACCTTC.

The V and J genes are TRBV7-9 and TRBJ2-7; D unresolved. The CDR3 is 13 amino acids. V gave up 0 bases and J gave up 4 bases, with 7 bases separating them. CDR1 is SEHNR and CDR2 is FQNEAQ in the germline V gene (reference sequence). CDR3 nucleotides: TGTGCCAGCAGCTTAGCCCTCGAGTACGAGCAGTACTTC. Translating gives CASSLALEYEQYF.

The chain uses TRBV2 and TRBJ2-4, with D perhaps matching TRBD2 (5 bases). V lost 7 bases, J lost 6 bases, and 13 bases lay in between. The V gene's germline CDR1 is SNHLY and CDR2 FYNNEI. This CDR3 comprises 13 residues. CDR3 residues: CASTGVELNIQYF. In nucleotides, the CDR3 is TGTGCCAGCACCGGGGTGGAGTTAAACATTCAGTACTTC.

This chain links TRBV19 with TRBJ1-2; D uncertain. This CDR3 has 12 amino acids. CDR1 and CDR2 (germline): LNHDA, SQIVND (reference sequence). Trimming took off 4 bases at V and 8 bases at J, with 11 bases between the two ends. The CDR3 region has the DNA TGTGCCAGTAGTAGGGAGGTTAGCGGCTACACCTTC. It codes for CASSREVSGYTF.

The V and J genes are TRBV30 and TRBJ2-7; TRBD2 matches at 7 bases. Germline V gene sequence: CDR1 GTSNPN, CDR2 SVGIG (reference sequence). Trimming cost V 8 bases and J 2 bases; bases outside gene matches: 9. This CDR3 region has 13 residues. The CDR3 nucleotides are TGTGCCGTAGGCAGCGGGAACACCTACGAGCAGTACTTC. Translation gives CAVGSGNTYEQYF.

This clone has just a few counts. The chain links TRBV7-9 to TRBJ1-2; no definite D call. Germline CDR1 reads SEHNR; CDR2 reads FQNEAQ (reference sequence). This CDR3 is built from 13 residues. The V and J ends lost 4 bases and 5 bases respectively, with 11 bases between them. CDR3 DNA sequence: TGTGCCAGCAGCTCCCGTCCAGGATATGGCTACACCTTC. Translated, it gives CASSSRPGYGYTF.

The gene calls are TRBV7-8 and TRBJ2-1, with D perhaps TRBD2 (6 bases). CDR3 length equals 16 residues. CDR1 is SGHVS and CDR2 is FQNEAQ in the germline V gene. V lost 0 bases, J lost 6 bases, and 15 bases lay in between. Here the CDR3 reads CASSLATGGWGNEQFF. Written as DNA, the CDR3 is TGTGCCAGCAGCTTAGCCACCGGGGGTTGGGGCAATGAGCAGTTCTTC.

The chain joins TRBV7-2 to TRBJ2-7, with a tentative D call TRBD2 (5 bases). Trimming removed 1 base at V and 3 bases at J, with 10 bases between. The CDR3 runs 14 residues. Germline assignment: CDR1 SGHTA and CDR2 FQGNSA. The CDR3 DNA reads as TGTGCCAGCAGCTTAGTCCTTGGAGGCTACGAGCAGTACTTC. It codes for CASSLVLGGYEQYF.

The chain joins TRBV20-1 to TRBJ1-1, with D possibly matching TRBD1 (6 bases). V lost 8 bases, J lost 5 bases, and 12 bases lay in between. The germline V gene encodes CDR1 DFQATT and CDR2 SNEGSKA (reference sequence). This CDR3 has 11 residues. Written as DNA, the CDR3 is TGCAGTTTACAGGGAATTACTGAAGCTTTCTTT. Its translation: CSLQGITEAFF.

The V call is TRBV19, the J call TRBJ2-1; 7 bases are shared with TRBD2. The J segment lost 5 bases and the V segment lost 7 bases, leaving 5 bases of the junction unmatched. This CDR3 region has 13 residues. Per the germline V gene, CDR1 is LNHDA and CDR2 is SQIVND (reference sequence). CDR3 sequence: CASMVRENNEQFF. CDR3 sequence (DNA): TGTGCCAGTATGGTGCGGGAGAACAATGAGCAGTTCTTC.

This rearrangement joins TRBV9 to TRBJ2-1; 11 bases are a match to TRBD2. V dropped 4 bases and J dropped 6; count of bases not matched to a gene: 18. The length of the CDR3 is 19 residues. Germline V lookup: CDR1 SGDLS, CDR2 YYNGEE. CDR3 sequence reads: CASSNLRGELAGGSNEQFF. In nucleotides, the CDR3 is TGTGCCAGCAGCAACCTTCGGGGGGAGCTAGCGGGAGGTAGCAATGAGCAGTTCTTC.

The J gene is TRBJ2-7, the V gene TRBV7-8; 14 positions agree with TRBD2. This CDR3 has 15 residues. Losses at the gene ends were 5 bases for V and 3 bases for J; bases not matched to a gene: 3. CDR1 is SGHVS, CDR2 FQNEAQ, per germline. CDR3 amino acids: CASSPGTSGSYEQYF. The DNA for the CDR3 is TGTGCCAGCAGCCCCGGGACTAGCGGGAGCTACGAGCAGTACTTC.

The V call is TRBV7-9, the J call TRBJ2-2, with TRBD1 identical over 7 bases. The CDR3 runs 18 residues. Trimming at V came to 5 bases and at J to 4 bases, leaving 16 bases not matched to a gene. Germline-derived CDR1 and CDR2 are SEHNR and FQNEAQ (reference sequence). CDR3 nucleotide sequence: TGTGCCAGCAGCCCCATCCTCAAACGACAGGGAATCACCGGGGAGCTGTTTTTT. Protein sequence: CASSPILKRQGITGELFF.

This chain uses TRBV7-2 with TRBJ1-1; D is possibly TRBD1 (5 bases). The CDR3 contains 14 residues. V was pared by 5 bases and J by 6 bases, with 16 bases between. Germline V gene data show CDR1 as SGHTA and CDR2 as FQGNSA. CDR3 in DNA: TGTGCCAGCAGCCCGCAACGGGGGATGGCTGAAGCTTTCTTT. This codes for CASSPQRGMAEAFF. Variable domain in full (rest from reference TRBV7-2 and TRBJ1-1): GAGVSQSPSNKVTEKGKDVELRCDPISGHTALYWYRQSLGQGLEFLIYFQGNSAPDKSGLPSDRFSAERTGGSVSTLTIQRTQQEDSAVYLCASSPQRGMAEAFFGQGTRLTVV.

The rearrangement links TRBV30 to TRBJ2-5; TRBD1 aligns across 7 bases. CDR3 length equals 13 residues. The germline CDR1 and CDR2 sequences are GTSNPN and SVGIG (reference sequence). V lost 4 bases and J lost 2; bases outside the gene matches: 4. The DNA of the CDR3 is TGTGCCTGGACCCGGGACAGTCAAGAGACCCAGTACTTC. It codes for CAWTRDSQETQYF.

The chain has TRBV9 and TRBJ2-7, with 13 bases aligning to TRBD2. This CDR3 region has 18 residues. Trimming at V came to 3 bases and at J to 0 bases, leaving 9 bases not matched to a gene. Germline CDR1 and CDR2: SGDLS and YYNGEE. The CDR3 protein is CASSGGLAGPGSSYEQYF. The DNA of the CDR3 is TGTGCCAGCAGCGGGGGACTAGCGGGGCCCGGGAGCTCCTACGAGCAGTACTTC.

The chain uses TRBV18 and TRBJ1-1; TRBD1 aligns across 8 bases. Per the germline V gene, CDR1 is KGHSH and CDR2 is LQKENI. V shed 4 bases, J shed 4 bases, and the junction held 5 bases outside the gene matches. The CDR3 spans 14 residues. The CDR3 here is CASSLNRGSTEAFF. CDR3 bases: TGTGCCAGCTCACTTAACAGGGGGTCCACTGAAGCTTTCTTT.

The CDR3 reads CASSVGNAVGYGYTF. The CDR3 DNA reads TGTGCCAGCAGCGTAGGTAACGCGGTGGGCTATGGCTACACCTTC. This chain connects TRBV9 to TRBJ1-2, with unresolved D. This CDR3 contains 15 residues. V was cut by 0 bases and J by 4 bases, with 13 bases left in between. Germline lookup yields CDR1 SGDLS and CDR2 YYNGEE.